This T cell receptor beta chain emerged from a study of cytomegalovirus exposure and HLA in healthy donors. Study findings and constraints: The only immune exposure information that was available was CMV serostatus. Later analysis placed DRB1 highest and HLA-C lowest in TCR association rates, which differed by HLA locus.

Vbeta (60) and Jbeta (13) primers were used in the PCR. Profiled with immunoSEQ multiplex PCR; TCRdb holds only in-frame clones, not every one. Recorded for this sample: some 70,000 clones. Concerning this clone itself: The target antigen is unknown.

Germline assignment: CDR1 WNHNN and CDR2 SYGVQD (reference sequence). The CDR3 is made up of 16 amino acids. The trim removed 0 bases at V and 6 bases at J, leaving 5 bases unmatched. This receptor was identified in a female donor in good health and CMV-seropositive. This chain joins TRBV10-1 and TRBJ2-1; the match to TRBD2 covers 10 bases. Sequencing input: PBMCs. This CDR3 reads CASSESRLAGPNEQFF. The CDR3 DNA reads TGCGCCAGCAGTGAGTCTCGACTAGCGGGCCCCAATGAGCAGTTCTTC.